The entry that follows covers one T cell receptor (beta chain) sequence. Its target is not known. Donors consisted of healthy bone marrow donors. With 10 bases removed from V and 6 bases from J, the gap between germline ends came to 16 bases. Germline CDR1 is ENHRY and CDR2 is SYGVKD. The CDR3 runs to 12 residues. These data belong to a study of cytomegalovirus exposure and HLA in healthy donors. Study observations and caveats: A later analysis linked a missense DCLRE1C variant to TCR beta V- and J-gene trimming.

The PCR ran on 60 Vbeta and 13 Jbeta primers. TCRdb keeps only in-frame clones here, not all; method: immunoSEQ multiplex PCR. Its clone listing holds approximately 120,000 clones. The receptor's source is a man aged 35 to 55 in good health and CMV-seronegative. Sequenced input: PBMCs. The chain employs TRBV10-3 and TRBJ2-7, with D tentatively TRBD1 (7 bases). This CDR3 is CATRRGQVEQYF. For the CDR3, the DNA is TGTGCCACCCGGAGGGGGCAGGTCGAGCAGTACTTC.